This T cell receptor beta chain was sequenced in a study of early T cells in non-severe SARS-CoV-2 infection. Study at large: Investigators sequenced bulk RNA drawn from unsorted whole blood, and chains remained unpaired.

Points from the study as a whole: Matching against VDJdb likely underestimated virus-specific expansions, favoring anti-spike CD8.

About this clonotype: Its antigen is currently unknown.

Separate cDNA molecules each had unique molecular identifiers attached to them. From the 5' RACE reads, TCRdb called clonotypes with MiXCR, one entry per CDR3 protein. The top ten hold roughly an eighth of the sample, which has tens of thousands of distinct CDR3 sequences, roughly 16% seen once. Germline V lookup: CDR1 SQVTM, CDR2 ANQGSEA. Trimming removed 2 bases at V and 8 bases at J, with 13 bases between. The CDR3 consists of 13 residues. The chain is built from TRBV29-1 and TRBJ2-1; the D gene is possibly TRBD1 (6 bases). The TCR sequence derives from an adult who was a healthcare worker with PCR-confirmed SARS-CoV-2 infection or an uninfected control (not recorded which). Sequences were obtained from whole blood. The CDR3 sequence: CSVETGRGDEQFF. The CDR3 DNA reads TGCAGCGTTGAAACGGGCAGGGGCGATGAGCAGTTCTTC.